The 2 T cell receptor beta chains reported below all come from one sample, sequenced in a study of OX40 agonist ivuxolimab in advanced cancers. Profiled with immunoSEQ multiplex PCR; TCRdb holds only in-frame clones, not every one. The table records about 48,000 clones, 79% of them present only once. Source: CD4+ or CD8+ T cells sorted from blood, taken in a trial of the OX40 agonist ivuxolimab. The receptor source for this set is an adult with an advanced solid tumor such as melanoma, head and neck, liver or kidney cancer.

The rearrangement links TRBV7-8 to TRBJ2-6; D remains ambiguous. This CDR3 spans 16 amino acids. Germline V gives CDR1 SGHVS, CDR2 FQNEAQ. V dropped 3 bases and J dropped 0 bases, with 9 bases sitting between them. CDR3 amino acids: CASSLWGSSGANVLTF. Here the CDR3 DNA reads TGTGCCAGCAGCTTGTGGGGAAGCTCTGGGGCCAACGTCCTGACTTTC. Combining the CDR3 with reference TRBV7-8 and TRBJ2-6 gives the whole variable domain GAGVSQSPRYKVAKRGQDVALRCDPISGHVSLFWYQQALGQGPEFLTYFQNEAQLDKSGLPSDRFFAERPEGSVSTLKIQRTQQEDSAVYLCASSLWGSSGANVLTFGAGSRLTVL.

The chain has TRBV27 and TRBJ1-2; D unresolved. Germline V lookup: CDR1 MNHEY, CDR2 SMNVEV (reference sequence). CDR3 length: 13 amino acids. V lost 4 bases, J lost 8 bases, and 14 bases lay in between. CDR3: CASSSPHATGYTF. The CDR3 coding sequence is TGTGCCAGCAGTTCCCCACACGCAACCGGCTACACCTTC.